These T cell receptor beta chains were read from a single sample in a study of beta chain features in type 1 diabetes. Clones were sequenced by immunoSEQ multiplex PCR, and TCRdb holds only the in-frame ones, with some missing. Here the sample spans 150,000 to 200,000 clones, roughly 63% being singletons. The sample consisted of naive CD4+ T cells from blood. The receptor set was obtained from a man aged 25-40 years with type 1 diabetes. Both conserved end residues are part of each CDR3. The D gene is left open where the match is weak. Only part of the rows carry a size: once, few, many, or a class if the clone is expanded.

>TRBV6-6|TRBJ1-6|NA|few
TGTGCCAGGAGCGAGCGGCGTAATTCACCCCTCCACTTT
CARSERRNSPLHF
>TRBV29-1|TRBJ2-7|NA|NA
TGCAGCGTTGAACAGGGACGGAGCTCCTACGAGCAGTACTTC
CSVEQGRSSYEQYF
>TRBV4-3|TRBJ2-5|NA|NA
TGCGCCAGCAGCCCCAGGGTGGGAGAGACCCAGTACTTC
CASSPRVGETQYF
>TRBV29-1|TRBJ2-3|TRBD1|NA
TGCAGTTCAGGGGGTTACACAGATACGCAGTATTTT
CSSGGYTDTQYF
>TRBV5-4|TRBJ2-6|NA|NA
TGTGCCAGCAGGGGCACAGTGAGCTCTGGGGCCAACGTCCTGACTTTC
CASRGTVSSGANVLTF
>TRBV29-1|TRBJ1-1|NA|NA
TGCAGCGTTGCCGTCAGGGCCATGAACACTGAAGCTTTCTTT
CSVAVRAMNTEAFF
>TRBV29-1|TRBJ1-1|TRBD1|few
TGCAGCGTGGGTCCCGGGACAGGGACTGAAGCTTTCTTT
CSVGPGTGTEAFF
>TRBV2|TRBJ2-1|TRBD1|NA
TGTGCCAGCAGAACCGGGACAGGTTCCTACAATGAGCAGTTCTTC
CASRTGTGSYNEQFF
>TRBV7-9|TRBJ2-1|NA|few
TGTGCCAGCAGCCTGAGAATCCAGAGTAGCGGCAATGAGCAGTTCTTC
CASSLRIQSSGNEQFF
>TRBV6-5|TRBJ2-3|NA|NA
TGTGCCAGCTTGCCCAGCTCCAAAGATACGCAGTATTTT
CASLPSSKDTQYF
>TRBV9|TRBJ2-5|NA|few
TGTGCCAGCAGCGCAAGTCCGTCGGGTGTAAAAGAGACCCAGTACTTC
CASSASPSGVKETQYF
>TRBV29-1|TRBJ1-2|NA|few
TGCAGCGTTGAGAGGGTAGGGGATGGCTACACCTTC
CSVERVGDGYTF
>TRBV7-9|TRBJ2-2|NA|few
TGTGCCAGCAGCTTAAGGAACACCGGGGAGCTGTTTTTT
CASSLRNTGELFF
>TRBV30|TRBJ1-2|NA|NA
TGTGCCTGGAGTGTACGATTGGGGGCCCCCTACGAAAACTATGGCTACACCTTC
CAWSVRLGAPYENYGYTF
>TRBV7-9|TRBJ2-3|NA|NA
TGTGCCAGCACCTGGAAACGGGGCGCTAGCACAGATACGCAGTATTTT
CASTWKRGASTDTQYF
>TRBV25-1|TRBJ2-5|NA|NA
TGTGCCAGCAGTGATGGACGTAAGCAAGAGACCCAGTACTTC
CASSDGRKQETQYF
>TRBV6-5|TRBJ2-5|NA|NA
TGTGCCAGCAGTTACTCCGGGGCGCCGGAGACCCAGTACTTC
CASSYSGAPETQYF
>TRBV5-1|TRBJ2-7|TRBD1|NA
TGCGCCAGCAGCTTACCACCGGGACAGGTCTCCTACGAGCAGTACTTC
CASSLPPGQVSYEQYF
>TRBV5-1|TRBJ2-5|NA|once
TGCGCCAGCAGCTTGGGGTGGGGCCAAGAGACCCAGTACTTC
CASSLGWGQETQYF
>TRBV30|TRBJ2-3|TRBD2|once
TGTGCCTGGAGTGAGCTAGCGGGGAGCACAGATACGCAGTATTTT
CAWSELAGSTDTQYF
>TRBV20-1|TRBJ2-7|NA|NA
TGCAGTGCTATCCAGAGGGTGGAGTACTTC
CSAIQRVEYF
>TRBV5-1|TRBJ2-2|NA|NA
TGCGCCAGCACGACAGCCCTGAACACCGGGGAGCTGTTTTTT
CASTTALNTGELFF
>TRBV23-1|TRBJ2-5|NA|few
TGCGCCAGGAAAGGAGAGACCCAGTACTTC
CARKGETQYF
>TRBV6-6|TRBJ2-1|NA|NA
TGTGCCAGCAGTGGAAACAATGAGCAGTTCTTC
CASSGNNEQFF
>TRBV29-1|TRBJ2-5|NA|NA
TGCAGCGGTGATGGACGGGCGAGCTCAGAGACCCAGTACTTC
CSGDGRASSETQYF
>TRBV10-3|TRBJ2-6|NA|once
TGTGCCATCAGTCCGGCTGGGGCCAACGTCCTGACTTTC
CAISPAGANVLTF
>TRBV21-1|TRBJ2-4|NA|NA
TGTGCCAGGCAAGGGGTAGCCAAAAACATTCAGTACTTC
CARQGVAKNIQYF
>TRBV2|TRBJ1-5|NA|NA
TGTGCCAGCACCCTAGGCAGGGGAGGTCAGCCCCAGCATTTT
CASTLGRGGQPQHF
>TRBV7-2|TRBJ1-5|TRBD1|NA
TGTGCCAGCAGCTTCCGGGACAGGGGTCAGCCCCAGCATTTT
CASSFRDRGQPQHF
>TRBV29-1|TRBJ1-1|NA|NA
TGCAGCGTTGAAAGAGTTGTGGGGCCTGAAGCTTTCTTT
CSVERVVGPEAFF
>TRBV18|TRBJ2-3|NA|NA
TGTGCCAGCTCACCCCTACCCACGGGACTGACGCAGTATTTT
CASSPLPTGLTQYF
>TRBV5-1|TRBJ2-1|TRBD1|NA
TGCGCCAGCACCTCCCTGGGACAGAGTGATAATGAGCAGTTCTTC
CASTSLGQSDNEQFF
>TRBV5-1|TRBJ2-5|NA|NA
TGCGCCAGCAGCTTGCTGGGATTGGGGGCCGGAAAGGAGACCCAGTACTTC
CASSLLGLGAGKETQYF
>TRBV23-1|TRBJ2-5|NA|NA
TGCGCCAGCAGTACTGTGGAGACCCAGTACTTC
CASSTVETQYF
>TRBV28|TRBJ2-7|TRBD1|once
TGTGCCAGCAGCCCCCCGGGACAGGAAGACTTC
CASSPPGQEDF
>TRBV5-8|TRBJ2-7|NA|NA
TGTGCCAGCAGCTTGAGGGAGTTCGGGCAGTACTTC
CASSLREFGQYF
>TRBV2|TRBJ2-4|NA|NA
TGTGCCAGCAGTGCGGGAGCCAAAAACATTCAGTACTTC
CASSAGAKNIQYF
>TRBV7-9|TRBJ2-5|NA|NA
TGTGCCAGCAACGCTGGGGAGACCCAGTACTTC
CASNAGETQYF
>TRBV10-3|TRBJ2-7|TRBD1|NA
TGTGCCATCAGCTCGGGACAGGGGATCCACGAGCAGTACTTC
CAISSGQGIHEQYF
>TRBV29-1|TRBJ1-2|TRBD1|NA
TGCAGCGTCGTGAAGTGGCAGGGGGCGCAGAACTATGGCTACACCTTC
CSVVKWQGAQNYGYTF
>TRBV2|TRBJ2-4|NA|NA
TGTGCCAGCAAGGACGGGCTATCCAAAAACATTCAGTACTTC
CASKDGLSKNIQYF
>TRBV9|TRBJ2-2|NA|few
TGTGCCCGCAGCGTAGTGGCCGGGGAGCTGTTTTTT
CARSVVAGELFF
>TRBV29-1|TRBJ2-7|TRBD2|NA
TGCAGCGCCTGGGAGGGGTCGAAGTCCTACGAGCAGTACTTC
CSAWEGSKSYEQYF
>TRBV7-2|TRBJ2-3|NA|NA
TGTGCCAGCAGCTTAGCTGCACTAGGCACAGATACGCAGTATTTT
CASSLAALGTDTQYF
>TRBV14|TRBJ2-5|TRBD2|NA
TGTGCCAGCAGCCAAAAACTAGCGGGGGTAGAGACCCAGTACTTC
CASSQKLAGVETQYF
>TRBV9|TRBJ2-5|TRBD1|NA
TGTGCCAGCAGCGCCACAGGGGATGGGGAGACCCAGTACTTC
CASSATGDGETQYF
>TRBV30|TRBJ1-2|NA|few
TGTGCCTGGAGGGAAGAAGGGGTTTGGAGCTATGGCTACACCTTC
CAWREEGVWSYGYTF
>TRBV30|TRBJ2-7|NA|NA
TGTGCCTGGAGCACAGGGCTTCTAACCTACGAGCAGTACTTC
CAWSTGLLTYEQYF
>TRBV7-2|TRBJ2-1|TRBD1|NA
TGTGCCAGCAGCTCCGACAGGGACAATGAGCAGTTCTTC
CASSSDRDNEQFF
>TRBV30|TRBJ2-3|NA|few
TGTGCCTGGAGTGTACGCTGGGGGGCAGATACGCAGTATTTT
CAWSVRWGADTQYF
>TRBV30|TRBJ2-3|TRBD1|NA
TGTGCCTGTGCGTACAGGAGGGCGGACAGGGGGCCAGATACGCAGTATTTT
CACAYRRADRGPDTQYF